The rows below give T cell receptor beta chains drawn from one sample of a study of blood T cells in healthy people across ages. TCRdb analysed the 5' RACE reads with MiXCR anew, one entry per CDR3 protein. Altogether approximately 1,700,000 distinct CDR3 sequences are present, around 42% being singletons, with the ten largest covering around 23%. Sequencing used blood. Receptors originate from a human donor in good health. The CDR3 runs from the conserved cysteine through the conserved F or W. D genes are given only for firm matches. Part of the rows lack a size; the others show once, few, many or a class for expanded clones.

CDR3aa	CDR3nt	d_gene	j_gene	abundance	v_gene
CSARGQAGYGYTF	TGCAGTGCGAGAGGACAGGCTGGCTATGGCTACACCTTC	TRBD1	TRBJ1-2	.	TRBV20-1
CASSLVGDVANYGYTF	TGTGCCAGCAGCTTAGTGGGGGATGTAGCTAACTATGGCTACACCTTC	.	TRBJ1-2	few	TRBV7-9
CASSPTRVEQFF	TGTGCCAGCAGCCCGACTAGAGTGGAGCAGTTCTTC	.	TRBJ2-1	.	TRBV5-5
CASSPDRVGRNTEAFF	TGTGCCAGCAGTCCCGACAGGGTTGGAAGGAACACTGAAGCTTTCTTT	TRBD1	TRBJ1-1	.	TRBV12-3/TRBV12-4
CSARDSGLGETQYF	TGCAGTGCTAGGGACAGCGGGTTGGGGGAGACCCAGTACTTC	.	TRBJ2-5	few	TRBV20-1
CASTQQRGPQETQYF	TGTGCCAGCACCCAACAGAGGGGGCCCCAAGAGACCCAGTACTTC	TRBD1	TRBJ2-5	few	TRBV7-2
CASSPGQWIGEQFF	TGTGCCAGTAGTCCGGGACAGTGGATAGGTGAGCAGTTCTTC	TRBD1	TRBJ2-1	few	TRBV6-2/TRBV6-3
CASSVWTGFYNEQFF	TGTGCCAGCAGCGTTTGGACAGGTTTTTACAATGAGCAGTTCTTC	TRBD1	TRBJ2-1	.	TRBV9
CASSLVGPGDIQYF	TGCGCCAGCAGCTTGGTAGGCCCAGGTGACATTCAGTACTTC	.	TRBJ2-4	.	TRBV5-1
CASSYSGESTDTQYF	TGTGCCAGCAGTTACTCGGGGGAGAGCACAGATACGCAGTATTTT	.	TRBJ2-3	.	TRBV6-5
CASSQVPGEVNTQYF	TGCGCCAGCAGCCAAGTTCCGGGGGAGGTGAATACGCAGTATTTT	.	TRBJ2-3	few	TRBV4-3
CASSPNPGQGASDTQYF	TGCGCCAGCAGCCCAAACCCGGGACAGGGGGCAAGCGATACGCAGTATTTT	TRBD1	TRBJ2-3	.	TRBV4-1
CATSRDLGDEQFF	TGTGCCACCAGCAGAGATCTGGGGGATGAGCAGTTCTTC	.	TRBJ2-1	many	TRBV15
CASTPGGVLTDTQYF	TGTGCCAGTACCCCGGGGGGGGTTTTGACAGATACGCAGTATTTT	TRBD2	TRBJ2-3	.	TRBV19
CASSLMVENIQYF	TGCGCCAGCAGCTTGATGGTAGAAAACATTCAGTACTTC	.	TRBJ2-4	many	TRBV5-1
CASRDHLGQPQHF	TGTGCCAGCAGGGATCATCTGGGACAGCCCCAGCATTTT	.	TRBJ1-5	.	TRBV6-2/TRBV6-3
CASSSGLGTDTQYF	TGCGCCAGCAGCTCCGGCCTCGGCACAGATACGCAGTATTTT	.	TRBJ2-3	.	TRBV5-1
CASSPQGGATDTQYF	TGTGCCAGCAGTCCGCAAGGGGGGGCGACAGATACGCAGTATTTT	.	TRBJ2-3	few	TRBV12-3/TRBV12-4
CSAPGAALTDTQYF	TGCAGTGCTCCCGGGGCAGCTCTCACAGATACGCAGTATTTT	.	TRBJ2-3	.	TRBV20-1
CASSLTQGWTDTQYF	TGTGCCAGCAGCCTCACCCAGGGTTGGACAGATACGCAGTATTTT	.	TRBJ2-3	.	TRBV11-2
CASSSSRGGRTDTQYF	TGCGCCAGCAGCTCCTCCCGGGGGGGTAGGACAGATACGCAGTATTTT	TRBD2	TRBJ2-3	.	TRBV4-1
CASSYLPEGTTYEQYF	TGTGCCAGCAGTTACCTTCCTGAAGGGACGACCTACGAGCAGTACTTC	.	TRBJ2-7	.	TRBV6-6
CASSLAGVNEQFF	TGTGCCAGCAGCTTAGCAGGGGTCAATGAGCAGTTCTTC	.	TRBJ2-1	many	TRBV7-2
CSARDQKGVAGNTIYF	TGCAGTGCTAGAGACCAGAAGGGGGTAGCTGGAAACACCATATATTTT	.	TRBJ1-3	.	TRBV20-1
CASSVGRTGLTDTQYF	TGTGCCAGCAGCGTAGGGCGGACAGGGCTAACAGATACGCAGTATTTT	TRBD1	TRBJ2-3	.	TRBV9
CASSRGQGLGTDTQYF	TGCGCCAGCAGCCGAGGGCAAGGTTTGGGCACAGATACGCAGTATTTT	.	TRBJ2-3	.	TRBV4-3
CSASLRRGLDTQYF	TGCAGTGCTAGTCTTAGGCGGGGACTAGATACGCAGTATTTT	.	TRBJ2-3	few	TRBV20-1
CVPGTSSSTDTQYF	TGTGTCCCCGGGACTTCCTCTAGCACAGATACGCAGTATTTT	.	TRBJ2-3	many	TRBV10-3
CASGLAASYEQYF	TGTGCCAGTGGGCTGGCCGCCTCCTACGAGCAGTACTTC	.	TRBJ2-7	few	TRBV11-2
CASSVGQVGGPQHF	TGTGCCAGCAGCGTCGGACAGGTCGGGGGGCCCCAGCATTTT	TRBD1	TRBJ1-5	.	TRBV7-2
CASSYSTGGSLEQYF	TGTGCCAGCAGTTACTCGACAGGGGGGTCCCTCGAGCAGTACTTC	TRBD1	TRBJ2-7	many	TRBV6-5
CASSLFGGEETQYF	TGTGCCAGCAGCTTATTCGGGGGCGAAGAGACCCAGTACTTC	.	TRBJ2-5	.	TRBV7-2
CSARGQGASSYNEQFF	TGTAGTGCTAGAGGTCAGGGGGCTAGCTCCTACAATGAGCAGTTCTTC	TRBD1	TRBJ2-1	few	TRBV20-1
CASTPRGTGGLILFF	TGTGCCAGCACGCCCCGAGGGACAGGGGGATTAATCCTGTTTTTT	TRBD1	TRBJ1-4	.	TRBV6-1
CASSSGWYGYTF	TGTGCCAGCAGCTCTGGGTGGTATGGCTACACCTTC	.	TRBJ1-2	.	TRBV7-9
CASSFGAGTTDTQYF	TGTGCCAGCAGCTTTGGAGCGGGGACTACAGATACGCAGTATTTT	TRBD2	TRBJ2-3	few	TRBV5-6
CASSFRITEGMGDTQYF	TGTGCCAGCAGTTTCCGGATTACGGAGGGGATGGGAGATACGCAGTATTTT	.	TRBJ2-3	.	TRBV12-3/TRBV12-4
CASREGLGQFF	TGTGCCAGCAGGGAGGGGTTGGGGCAGTTCTTC	.	TRBJ2-1	.	TRBV6-5
CASSQDRDSFYGYTF	TGCGCCAGCAGCCAAGATCGGGACAGTTTCTATGGCTACACCTTC	TRBD1	TRBJ1-2	.	TRBV4-3
CASSQDGFETQYF	TGTGCCAGCAGCCAAGATGGTTTCGAGACCCAGTACTTC	.	TRBJ2-5	.	TRBV4-2
CASSVDLAGGRNEQFF	TGTGCCAGCAGCGTCGATCTAGCGGGGGGTAGGAATGAGCAGTTCTTC	TRBD2	TRBJ2-1	.	TRBV9
CASSSPGRQTYEQYF	TGTGCCAGCAGTTCGCCGGGACGGCAAACCTACGAGCAGTACTTC	.	TRBJ2-7	few	TRBV28
CASSLAPVGSQPQHF	TGTGCCAGCAGTTTAGCCCCGGTTGGGAGCCAGCCCCAGCATTTT	.	TRBJ1-5	.	TRBV27
CASSEDRGGDAYNEQFF	TGTGCCAGCAGTGAAGATCGGGGGGGTGATGCCTACAATGAGCAGTTCTTC	TRBD2	TRBJ2-1	few	TRBV6-1
CASSQTRWGREQYF	TGCGCCAGCAGCCAAACACGTTGGGGAAGGGAGCAGTACTTC	.	TRBJ2-7	few	TRBV4-3
CSAGGGLATYGYTF	TGCAGTGCTGGGGGGGGACTTGCCACCTATGGCTACACCTTC	.	TRBJ1-2	few	TRBV20-1